These 26 T cell receptor beta chains were all obtained from the same sample, sequenced in a study of T cells in Graves' hyperthyroidism and ophthalmopathy. Amplification of TCR beta CDR3 regions used RNA as the template. TCR CDR3 regions were first amplified by RT-PCR with HTBI primers. TCRdb re-called the multiplex PCR reads through MiXCR, storing one row per CDR3 protein. The table lists 650,000 to 800,000 distinct CDR3 sequences, less than 45% of them singletons. The specimen sequenced was peripheral blood or thyroid tissue (not recorded which). Receptor source: an adult man with Graves' disease, either hyperthyroidism or ophthalmopathy (not recorded which).

CDR3 in DNA: TGTGCCAGCAGTCCCTACGGACAGGGCGGCGCCTACGAGCAGTACTTC. Its translation: CASSPYGQGGAYEQYF. J is TRBJ2-7 and V is TRBV2; 8 bases align to TRBD1. CDR1 and CDR2 (germline): SNHLY, FYNNEI. The trim removed 5 bases at V and 2 bases at J, leaving 11 bases unmatched. The CDR3 is 16 amino acids.

In its sample, this clonotype was seen a few times. The gene calls are TRBV7-2 and TRBJ1-4; 7 nucleotides line up with TRBD1. Trimming removed 5 bases from V and 8 bases from J; junction bases left unmatched: 14. CDR3 size: 16 residues. Looked up from germline, CDR1 is SGHTA and CDR2 is FQGNSA. CDR3 bases: TGTGCCAGCAGCCCGGGTTTTGAAGGGGGCAAAGAAAAACTGTTTTTT. Translation gives CASSPGFEGGKEKLFF. The full variable domain, in which reference TRBV7-2 and TRBJ1-4 provide the parts outside the CDR3, is GAGVSQSPSNKVTEKGKDVELRCDPISGHTALYWYRQSLGQGLEFLIYFQGNSAPDKSGLPSDRFSAERTGGSVSTLTIQRTQQEDSAVYLCASSPGFEGGKEKLFFGSGTQLSVL.

This clonotype was observed many times. V and J are TRBV12-3 or TRBV12-4 and TRBJ2-7, with D maybe TRBD1 (6 bases). The CDR3 sequence is 14 residues long. The V gene lost 6 bases and the J gene lost 1 base, with 13 bases spanning the gap. The CDR3 loop is CASSPWQGSYEQYF. CDR3 DNA: TGTGCCAGCAGCCCGTGGCAGGGGTCCTACGAGCAGTACTTC.

V and J are TRBV7-2 and TRBJ1-2; TRBD1 might be the D (5 bases). Germline V CDR1 and CDR2: SGHTA, FQGNSA. With 4 bases removed from V and 8 bases from J, the gap between germline ends came to 23 bases. This CDR3 has 16 amino acids. CDR3 sequence (DNA): TGTGCCAGCAGCTCATACCGGGACGCACTGACGGGGGGCTACACCTTC. It encodes CASSSYRDALTGGYTF.

The chain couples TRBV7-9 to TRBJ1-1; tentative D call: TRBD1 (6 bases). CDR3 length: 15 residues. V was pared by 7 bases and J by 4 bases, with 19 bases between. CDR1 and CDR2 (germline): SEHNR, FQNEAQ (reference sequence). In DNA form, the CDR3 reads TGTGCCAGCACTACTCTTACAGGGTTAGCCACTGAAGCTTTCTTT. This sequence encodes CASTTLTGLATEAFF.

Only a few counts were recorded for this clonotype. The J gene is TRBJ2-7, the V gene TRBV7-9, with 11 bases fitting TRBD1. Trimming removed 1 base from V and 3 bases from J; junction bases left unmatched: 2. The germline V gene encodes CDR1 SEHNR and CDR2 FQNEAQ (reference sequence). CDR3 length: 15 residues. The CDR3 is CASSLVGQGGYEQYF. Written as DNA, the CDR3 is TGTGCCAGCAGCTTAGTGGGACAGGGGGGCTACGAGCAGTACTTC.

Concerning this clonotype: A much larger clone lies one base from this, so it may be a read error. V gene TRBV15 combines with J gene TRBJ1-1; D perhaps matches TRBD1 (5 bases). Germline CDR1 reads LNHNV; CDR2 reads YYDKDF (reference sequence). V was trimmed by 5 bases and J by 0 bases, leaving 10 bases between them. The CDR3 totals 14 residues. The CDR3 nucleotides are TGTGCCACCAGCGGACGACAGATGAACACTGAAGCTTTCTTT. Translating gives CATSGRQMNTEAFF.

This clonotype was seen ten or more times. V is TRBV10-3 and J is TRBJ1-2, with 10 bases aligning to TRBD1. This CDR3 is 14 amino acids long. The trim removed 4 bases at V and 8 bases at J, leaving 7 bases unmatched. CDR1 and CDR2 from the germline V gene are ENHRY and SYGVKD. CDR3 loop: CAISGGQGVGGYTF. CDR3 bases: TGTGCCATCAGTGGCGGACAGGGGGTCGGCGGCTACACCTTC.

The chain has TRBV20-1 and TRBJ1-1; 7 nucleotides line up with TRBD1. The CDR3 has 13 amino acids. CDR1 is DFQATT, CDR2 SNEGSKA, per germline (reference sequence). The V gene end was trimmed by 7 bases and the J gene end by 6 bases; junction bases not matched to a gene: 11. The CDR3 DNA is TGCAGTGTGGCGGTTCCAGGGGGATCTGAAGCTTTCTTT. Encoded protein: CSVAVPGGSEAFF.

This clonotype was seen more than once but under ten times. The CDR3 DNA reads as TGTGCCAGCAGCTTAGGGGATACAGGGGTGGTCAATCAGCCCCAGCATTTT. Translated: CASSLGDTGVVNQPQHF. The V and J genes are TRBV7-8 and TRBJ1-5; 7 nucleotides line up with TRBD1. The V gene's germline CDR1 is SGHVS and CDR2 FQNEAQ. This CDR3 comprises 17 residues. Trimming cost V 1 base and J 3 bases; bases outside gene matches: 9. The variable domain in full, completed from reference TRBV7-8 and TRBJ1-5, reads GAGVSQSPRYKVAKRGQDVALRCDPISGHVSLFWYQQALGQGPEFLTYFQNEAQLDKSGLPSDRFFAERPEGSVSTLKIQRTQQEDSAVYLCASSLGDTGVVNQPQHFGDGTRLSIL.

The chain employs TRBV20-1 and TRBJ2-5; 10 positions agree with TRBD1. The germline V gene encodes CDR1 DFQATT and CDR2 SNEGSKA (reference sequence). This CDR3 spans 14 amino acids. V shed 6 bases, J shed 1 base, and the junction held 5 bases outside the gene matches. The CDR3 sequence is CSALGQGIQETQYF. The CDR3 nucleotides are TGCAGTGCCCTGGGACAGGGGATCCAAGAGACCCAGTACTTC.

This clonotype has ten or more counts. The chain links TRBV10-3 to TRBJ2-5, with TRBD1 identical over 9 bases. Germline V gene data show CDR1 as ENHRY and CDR2 as SYGVKD. The CDR3 runs 15 residues. V trimming: 5 bases; J trimming: 2 bases; junction bases outside the gene matches: 6. The CDR3 DNA sequence: TGTGCCATCAGTCCGGGACAGGGAAGGCAAGAGACCCAGTACTTC. As protein: CAISPGQGRQETQYF.

There are a few counts of this clonotype. The CDR3 region has the DNA TGCAGTGCTAGAGATTATAAGGGGACAGACTATGGCTACACCTTC. Its translation: CSARDYKGTDYGYTF. The chain joins TRBV20-1 to TRBJ1-2; 7 nucleotides agree with TRBD1. V dropped 0 bases and J dropped 3; count of bases not matched to a gene: 7. This CDR3 region has 15 residues. Per germline, CDR1 DFQATT and CDR2 SNEGSKA (reference sequence).

The J gene is TRBJ1-5, the V gene TRBV7-2; 7 bases are a match to TRBD1. CDR1 and CDR2 from the germline V gene are SGHTA and FQGNSA. V shed 4 bases, J shed 7 bases, and the junction held 10 bases outside the gene matches. This CDR3 region has 15 residues. The CDR3 is CASSSDREWEQPQHF. The CDR3 DNA reads as TGTGCCAGCAGCTCCGACAGGGAATGGGAACAGCCCCAGCATTTT.

In this sample, this clonotype turned up a few times. The chain employs TRBV15 and TRBJ1-5, with 7 bases identical to TRBD1. This CDR3 has 17 residues. The V and J ends lost 6 bases and 2 bases, in that order; junction bases with no gene match: 13. In germline, CDR1 is LNHNV, CDR2 YYDKDF (reference sequence). The CDR3 DNA follows: TGTGCCACCAGAAAGGGGGCGGGGGGCGCGGGCAATCAGCCCCAGCATTTT. Its translation is CATRKGAGGAGNQPQHF. The variable domain in full, with the rest retrieved from reference TRBV15 and TRBJ1-5, is DAMVIQNPRYQVTQFGKPVTLSCSQTLNHNVMYWYQQKSSQAPKLLFHYYDKDFNNEADTPDNFQSRRPNTSFCFLDIRSPGLGDTAMYLCATRKGAGGAGNQPQHFGDGTRLSIL.

The chain recombines TRBV7-2 with TRBJ1-2; the D gene is possibly TRBD1 (6 bases). V shed 2 bases and J shed 4 bases, with 17 bases lying between them. CDR1 is SGHTA and CDR2 is FQGNSA in the germline V gene. CDR3 length: 16 amino acids. This CDR3 is CASSLSGQWNSYGYTF. Here the CDR3 DNA reads TGTGCCAGCAGCTTATCTGGACAGTGGAACAGCTATGGCTACACCTTC.

For the CDR3, the DNA is TGTGCCAGCAGCATCGATTTCTATAACACCGGGGAGCTGTTTTTT. Its protein is CASSIDFYNTGELFF. V and J are TRBV2 and TRBJ2-2; D is unclear. Germline lookup yields CDR1 SNHLY and CDR2 FYNNEI. V dropped 6 bases and J dropped 2 bases, with 13 bases sitting between them. This CDR3 is built from 15 residues.

In its sample, this clonotype was seen many times. The J gene is TRBJ1-2, the V gene TRBV9; D gene unclear. The CDR3 has 12 amino acids. V gave up 1 base and J gave up 2 bases, with 3 bases separating them. The germline V gene has CDR1 SGDLS and CDR2 YYNGEE. CDR3 loop: CASSVRNYGYTF. As DNA, the CDR3 is TGTGCCAGCAGCGTAAGGAACTATGGCTACACCTTC.

The chain employs TRBV6-4 and TRBJ1-2; D call uncertain. This CDR3 has 12 residues. V lost 6 bases and J lost 1, with 6 bases in between. The germline V gene encodes CDR1 MRHNA and CDR2 SNTAGT. In DNA, the CDR3 is TGTGCCAGCAGAAACATTAACTATGGCTACACCTTC. This sequence encodes CASRNINYGYTF.

This clonotype turned up a few times. V and J are TRBV7-3 and TRBJ1-1; the D is unclear. Germline lookup yields CDR1 SGHTA and CDR2 FQGTGA. The CDR3 sequence is 14 residues long. Trimming took off 2 bases at V and 4 bases at J, with 11 bases between the two ends. CDR3 in amino acids: CASSLGLGSTEAFF. CDR3 DNA sequence: TGTGCCAGCAGCTTAGGTCTGGGGAGCACTGAAGCTTTCTTT.

In its sample, this clonotype was seen a few times. The V and J genes are TRBV12-3 or TRBV12-4 and TRBJ1-1; TRBD1 is a possible D gene (5 bases). CDR3 length equals 15 residues. Between the trimmed V and J ends, which lost 6 bases and 0 bases, there was a span of 14 bases. The CDR3 region is CASSPPGGVNTEAFF. CDR3 coding DNA: TGTGCCAGCAGCCCCCCGGGGGGTGTGAACACTGAAGCTTTCTTT.

This clonotype appeared a few times. This chain connects TRBV20-1 to TRBJ1-6, with 7 bases that match TRBD1. This CDR3 region has 14 residues. The trim removed 3 bases at V and 7 bases at J, leaving 6 bases unmatched. Germline V gene sequence: CDR1 DFQATT, CDR2 SNEGSKA (reference sequence). The CDR3 nucleotides are TGCAGTGCTAGGCAGGGGGTAAAGAATTCACCCCTCCACTTT. It codes for CSARQGVKNSPLHF.

This rearrangement joins TRBV20-1 to TRBJ2-5, with TRBD1 identical over 11 bases. The ends lost 5 bases at V and 5 bases at J; junction bases unmatched: 10. Germline CDR1 and CDR2: DFQATT and SNEGSKA (reference sequence). CDR3 length: 15 amino acids. The CDR3 here is CSAGRTGGASETQYF. CDR3 nucleotide sequence: TGCAGTGCTGGAAGGACAGGGGGCGCGTCCGAGACCCAGTACTTC.

The V gene is TRBV9, the J gene TRBJ2-5, with 9 bases lining up with TRBD2. Per the germline V gene, CDR1 is SGDLS and CDR2 is YYNGEE. There are 16 residues in the CDR3. V shed 7 bases and J 4 bases; nucleotides not matched to a gene: 14. The DNA for the CDR3 is TGTGCCAGCGCCTTAAGAAGCGGGGGGCGCAGAGAGACCCAGTACTTC. Its protein product is CASALRSGGRRETQYF.

On this clonotype: Being one base from a much bigger clone, this may be a read error. The chain links TRBV5-4 to TRBJ1-2; D uncertain. The CDR3 is made up of 15 amino acids. The germline V gene has CDR1 SGHNT and CDR2 YYREEE (reference sequence). As DNA, the CDR3 is TGTGCCAGCAGCTTGTCAGGTCCGGCTAACTATGGCCACACCTTC. Protein: CASSLSGPANYGHTF.

The chain has TRBV7-2 and TRBJ1-1; unclear D gene. Germline CDR1 is SGHTA and CDR2 is FQGNSA. V gave up 5 bases and J gave up 2 bases, with 24 bases separating them. This CDR3 region has 18 residues. The CDR3 reads CASSPSGRGSLGNTEAFF. The CDR3 DNA is TGTGCCAGCAGCCCTTCTGGACGGGGATCTTTGGGAAACACTGAAGCTTTCTTT.